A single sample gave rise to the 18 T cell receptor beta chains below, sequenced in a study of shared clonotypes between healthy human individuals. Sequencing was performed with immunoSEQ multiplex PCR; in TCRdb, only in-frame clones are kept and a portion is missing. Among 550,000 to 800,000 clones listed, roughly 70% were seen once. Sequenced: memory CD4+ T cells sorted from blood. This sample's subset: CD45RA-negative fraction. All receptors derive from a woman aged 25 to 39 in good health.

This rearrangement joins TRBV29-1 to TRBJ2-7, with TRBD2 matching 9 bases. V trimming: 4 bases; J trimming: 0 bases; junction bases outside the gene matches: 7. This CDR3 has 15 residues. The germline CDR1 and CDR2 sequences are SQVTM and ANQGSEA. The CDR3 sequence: CSVAGLAGPSYEQYF. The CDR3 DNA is TGCAGCGTTGCTGGTCTAGCGGGACCCTCCTACGAGCAGTACTTC.

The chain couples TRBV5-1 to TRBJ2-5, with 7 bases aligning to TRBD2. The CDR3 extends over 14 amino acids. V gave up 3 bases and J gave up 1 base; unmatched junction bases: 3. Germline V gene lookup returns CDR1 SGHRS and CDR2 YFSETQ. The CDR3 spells CASSSWEGQETQYF. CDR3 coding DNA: TGCGCCAGCAGCTCTTGGGAGGGCCAAGAGACCCAGTACTTC.

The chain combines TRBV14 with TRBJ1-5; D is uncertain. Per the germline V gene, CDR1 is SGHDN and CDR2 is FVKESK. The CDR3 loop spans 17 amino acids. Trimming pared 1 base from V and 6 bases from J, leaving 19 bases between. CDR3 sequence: CASSQVEARKGCQPQHF. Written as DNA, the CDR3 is TGTGCCAGCAGCCAAGTCGAAGCGCGTAAAGGATGTCAGCCCCAGCATTTT.

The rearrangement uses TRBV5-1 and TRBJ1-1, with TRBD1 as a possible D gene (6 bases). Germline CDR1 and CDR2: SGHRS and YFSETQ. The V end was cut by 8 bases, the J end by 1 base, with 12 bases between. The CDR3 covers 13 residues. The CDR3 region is CASSGTKNTEAFF. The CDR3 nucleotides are TGCGCCAGTTCCGGGACAAAGAACACTGAAGCTTTCTTT.

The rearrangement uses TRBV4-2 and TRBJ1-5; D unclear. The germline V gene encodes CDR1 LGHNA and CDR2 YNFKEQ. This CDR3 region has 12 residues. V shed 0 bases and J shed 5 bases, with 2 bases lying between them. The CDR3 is CASSQEDQPQHF. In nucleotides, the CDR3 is TGTGCCAGCAGCCAAGAAGATCAGCCCCAGCATTTT.

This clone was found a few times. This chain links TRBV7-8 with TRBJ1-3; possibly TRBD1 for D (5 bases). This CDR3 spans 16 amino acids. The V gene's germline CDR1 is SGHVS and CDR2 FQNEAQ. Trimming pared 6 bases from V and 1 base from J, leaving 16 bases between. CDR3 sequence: CASRLSGGASGNTIYF. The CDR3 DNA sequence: TGTGCCAGCAGGTTATCGGGAGGGGCATCTGGAAACACCATATATTTT.

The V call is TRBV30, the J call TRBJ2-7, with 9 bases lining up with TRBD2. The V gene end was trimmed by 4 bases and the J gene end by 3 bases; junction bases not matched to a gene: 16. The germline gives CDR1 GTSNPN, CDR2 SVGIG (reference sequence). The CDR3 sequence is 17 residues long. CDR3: CAWTRGSSGVSYYEQYF. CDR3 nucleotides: TGTGCCTGGACTAGGGGTTCTAGCGGGGTTTCGTACTACGAGCAGTACTTC. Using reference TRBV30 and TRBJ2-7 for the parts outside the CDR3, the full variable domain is SQTIHQWPATLVQPVGSPLSLECTVEGTSNPNLYWYRQAAGRGLQLLFYSVGIGQISSEVPQNLSASRPQDRQFILSSKKLLLSDSGFYLCAWTRGSSGVSYYEQYFGPGTRLTVT.

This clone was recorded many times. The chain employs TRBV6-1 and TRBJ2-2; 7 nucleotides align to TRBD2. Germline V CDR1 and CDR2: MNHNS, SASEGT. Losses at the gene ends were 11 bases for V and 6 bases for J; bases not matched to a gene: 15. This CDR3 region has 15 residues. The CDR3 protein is CAAKEDPRGAGELFF. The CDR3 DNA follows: TGTGCCGCAAAAGAGGACCCTCGGGGGGCCGGGGAGCTGTTTTTT.

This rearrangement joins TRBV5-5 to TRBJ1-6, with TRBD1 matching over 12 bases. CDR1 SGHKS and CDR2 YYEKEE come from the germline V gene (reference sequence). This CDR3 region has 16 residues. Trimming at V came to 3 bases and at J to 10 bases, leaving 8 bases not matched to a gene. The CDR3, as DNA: TGTGCCAGCAGCTCCGGGACAGGGGGCCTCTGGTCACCCCTCCACTTT. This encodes CASSSGTGGLWSPLHF.

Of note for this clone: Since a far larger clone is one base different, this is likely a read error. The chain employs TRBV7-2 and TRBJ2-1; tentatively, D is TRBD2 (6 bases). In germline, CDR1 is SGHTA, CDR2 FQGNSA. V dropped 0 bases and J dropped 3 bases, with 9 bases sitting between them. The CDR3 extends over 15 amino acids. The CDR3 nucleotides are TGTGCCAGCAGCTTAGCTAGCGGATTCTACAATGAGCAGTTCTTC. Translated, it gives CASSLASGFYNEQFF.

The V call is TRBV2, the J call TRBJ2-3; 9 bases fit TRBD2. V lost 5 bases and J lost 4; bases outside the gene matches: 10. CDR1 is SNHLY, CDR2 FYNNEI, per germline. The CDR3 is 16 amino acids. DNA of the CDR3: TGTGCCAGCAGTCCTAGCGGGATCGGGTCGGCAGATACGCAGTATTTT. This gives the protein CASSPSGIGSADTQYF.

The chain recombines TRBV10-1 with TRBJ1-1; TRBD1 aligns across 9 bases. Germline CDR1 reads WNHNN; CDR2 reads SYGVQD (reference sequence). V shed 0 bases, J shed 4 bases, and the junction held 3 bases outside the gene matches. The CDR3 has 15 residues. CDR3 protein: CASSESGQGITEAFF. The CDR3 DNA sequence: TGCGCCAGCAGTGAGTCAGGACAGGGGATCACTGAAGCTTTCTTT.

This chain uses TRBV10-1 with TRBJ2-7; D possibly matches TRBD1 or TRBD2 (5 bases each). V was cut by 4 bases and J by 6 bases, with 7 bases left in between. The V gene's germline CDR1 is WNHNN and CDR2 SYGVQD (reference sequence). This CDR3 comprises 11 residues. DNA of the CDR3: TGCGCCAGCAGTGCCGGGACCGAGCAGTACTTC. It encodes CASSAGTEQYF.

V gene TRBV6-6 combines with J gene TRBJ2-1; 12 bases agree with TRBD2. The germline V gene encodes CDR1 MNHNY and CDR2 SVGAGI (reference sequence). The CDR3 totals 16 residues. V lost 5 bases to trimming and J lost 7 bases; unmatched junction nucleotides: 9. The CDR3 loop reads CASSQRTSGTMNEQFF. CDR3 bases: TGTGCCAGCAGTCAGCGGACTAGCGGGACGATGAATGAGCAGTTCTTC.

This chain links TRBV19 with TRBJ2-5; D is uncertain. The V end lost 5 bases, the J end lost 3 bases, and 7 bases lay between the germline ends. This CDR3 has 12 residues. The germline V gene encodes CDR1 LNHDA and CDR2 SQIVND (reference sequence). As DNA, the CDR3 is TGTGCCAGTAGTGGAAGGGAAGAGACCCAGTACTTC. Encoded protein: CASSGREETQYF.

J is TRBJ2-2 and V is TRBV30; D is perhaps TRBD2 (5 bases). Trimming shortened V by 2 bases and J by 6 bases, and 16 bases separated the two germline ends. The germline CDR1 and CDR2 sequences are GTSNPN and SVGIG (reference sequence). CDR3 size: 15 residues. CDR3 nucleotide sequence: TGTGCCTGGAGTTTCATGGGCAGGCGGGCCGGGGAGCTGTTTTTT. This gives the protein CAWSFMGRRAGELFF.

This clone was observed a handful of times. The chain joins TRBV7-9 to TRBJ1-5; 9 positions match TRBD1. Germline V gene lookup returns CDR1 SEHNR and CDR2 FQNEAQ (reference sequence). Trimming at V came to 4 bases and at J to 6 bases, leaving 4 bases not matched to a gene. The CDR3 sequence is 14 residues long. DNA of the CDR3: TGTGCCAGCAGCTCCACAGGGGGCTCTCAGCCCCAGCATTTT. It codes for CASSSTGGSQPQHF.

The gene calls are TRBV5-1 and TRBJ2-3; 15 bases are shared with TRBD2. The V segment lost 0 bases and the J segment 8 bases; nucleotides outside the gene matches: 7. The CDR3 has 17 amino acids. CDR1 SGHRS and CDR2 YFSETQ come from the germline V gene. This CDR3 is CASSLAGAGLAGGTQYF. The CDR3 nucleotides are TGCGCCAGCAGCTTGGCCGGTGCGGGACTAGCGGGAGGTACGCAGTATTTT.